A selection of T cell receptor beta chains follows, all from one sample in a study of blood T cell repertoires in COVID-19. Clones were sequenced by immunoSEQ multiplex PCR, and TCRdb holds only the in-frame ones, with some missing. This sample yields approximately 35,000 clones, of which approximately 80% are seen a single time; roughly 29% belongs to the top ten. The sequencing input was peripheral blood. The receptors stem from a man of 80 years or more with acute or convalescent COVID-19. CDR3s include the opening cysteine and the closing phenylalanine or tryptophan. A D gene is named only where the DNA matches it firmly. Where a row states a size, it is once, few, many or the class of an expanded clone; other rows omit it.

TRBJ2-3 TRBV3-1/TRBV3-2 TRBD2 once CASSQLAGGGTDTQYF TGTGCCAGCAGCCAATTAGCGGGGGGCGGCACAGATACGCAGTATTTT
TRBJ1-4 TRBV28 NA NA CASRSQGNLLEKLFF TGTGCCAGCAGATCTCAGGGGAACCTTTTGGAAAAACTGTTTTTT
TRBJ1-3 TRBV27 TRBD1 NA CASSLDRASSGNTIYF TGTGCCAGCAGTTTAGACAGGGCGAGCTCTGGAAACACCATATATTTT
TRBJ2-5 TRBV7-2 TRBD1 NA CASSRDRGGETQYF TGTGCCAGCAGTCGGGACAGGGGGGGGGAGACCCAGTACTTC
TRBJ1-6 TRBV7-6 TRBD1 NA CASSLVDRDSPLHF TGTGCCAGCAGCTTAGTTGACAGGGACTCACCCCTCCACTTT
TRBJ2-5 TRBV3-1/TRBV3-2 NA NA CASSQEALPRPQETQYF TGTGCCAGCAGCCAAGAGGCCTTACCTAGACCACAAGAGACCCAGTACTTC
TRBJ2-1 TRBV4-3 NA NA CASSQEGLGSYNEQFF TGCGCCAGCAGCCAAGAGGGGCTCGGCTCCTACAATGAGCAGTTCTTC
TRBJ2-3 TRBV4-3 NA NA CASSQVAGPDTQYF TGCGCCAGCAGCCAGGTCGCGGGGCCAGATACGCAGTATTTT
TRBJ1-5 TRBV6-1 TRBD1 NA CASSDPRTGSNQPQHF TGTGCCAGCAGTGATCCCCGGACAGGTAGCAATCAGCCCCAGCATTTT
TRBJ2-5 TRBV5-4 TRBD1 few CASSSGQGRETQYF TGTGCCAGCAGTTCCGGACAGGGGCGAGAGACCCAGTACTTC
TRBJ1-6 TRBV30 TRBD1 NA CAWSRTDRGSNSPLHF TGTGCCTGGAGTCGCACTGACAGGGGAAGCAATTCACCCCTCCACTTT
TRBJ2-2 TRBV9 NA NA CASSVGPTGELFF TGTGCCAGCAGCGTAGGGCCGACCGGGGAGCTGTTTTTT
TRBJ2-7 TRBV6-5 NA NA CASSYSGQNSYEQYF TGTGCCAGCAGTTACTCTGGCCAGAACTCCTACGAGCAGTACTTC
TRBJ1-2 TRBV7-9 TRBD1 NA CASSSNRGAYGYTF TGTGCCAGCAGCTCTAACAGGGGAGCCTATGGCTACACCTTC
TRBJ2-1 TRBV7-9 TRBD2 medium-sized CASRRLAGEDNEQFF TGTGCCAGCAGACGACTAGCGGGAGAGGACAATGAGCAGTTCTTC
TRBJ2-5 TRBV5-4 TRBD2 NA CASSSKREGHQATQYF TGTGCCAGCAGCTCAAAGCGGGAGGGACACCAAGCGACCCAGTACTTC
TRBJ2-1 TRBV28 TRBD2 NA CATKKAGESSYNEQFF TGTGCCACCAAGAAGGCGGGGGAGAGCTCCTACAATGAGCAGTTCTTC
TRBJ2-1 TRBV4-1 NA NA CASSGIQFAEQFF TGCGCCAGCAGCGGTATTCAGTTTGCTGAGCAGTTCTTC
TRBJ2-2 TRBV9 NA NA CASSALGNTGELFF TGTGCCAGCAGCGCACTAGGGAACACCGGGGAGCTGTTTTTT
TRBJ2-1 TRBV5-1 NA NA CASSLTSDNEQFF TGCGCCAGCAGCTTGACGTCAGACAATGAGCAGTTCTTC
TRBJ1-2 TRBV12-3/TRBV12-4 NA few CASRPDSNYGYTF TGTGCCAGCAGGCCCGACAGTAACTATGGCTACACCTTC
TRBJ2-3 TRBV27 TRBD2 NA CASSRTSGGTDTQYF TGTGCCAGCAGTCGCACTAGCGGGGGCACAGATACGCAGTATTTT
TRBJ1-4 TRBV18 NA NA CASSPENEKLFF TGTGCCAGCTCACCAGAGAATGAAAAACTGTTTTTT
TRBJ2-7 TRBV5-1 NA few CASSLVQGPSYEQYF TGCGCCAGCAGCTTGGTACAGGGCCCATCCTACGAGCAGTACTTC
TRBJ1-2 TRBV20-1 NA NA CSASEGHSPGYTF TGCAGTGCTAGTGAGGGACATTCGCCTGGCTACACCTTC
TRBJ1-1 TRBV7-6 TRBD1 few CASSLLPGQGVNTEAFF TGTGCCAGCAGCTTACTACCGGGACAGGGGGTTAACACTGAAGCTTTCTTT
TRBJ1-2 TRBV19 TRBD1 NA CASSETGGVYGYTF TGTGCCAGTAGCGAGACAGGGGGCGTTTATGGCTACACCTTC
TRBJ1-1 TRBV21-1 NA medium-sized CASIDPGRELGAFF TGTGCCAGCATCGATCCTGGGCGGGAGTTAGGAGCTTTCTTT
TRBJ2-5 TRBV4-3 NA NA CASSQQGLETQYF TGCGCCAGCAGCCAACAGGGTTTAGAGACCCAGTACTTC
TRBJ1-1 TRBV18 TRBD1 NA CASSQTGTGGTEAFF TGTGCCAGCTCACAAACCGGGACAGGGGGAACTGAAGCTTTCTTT
TRBJ2-7 TRBV6-5 NA NA CASSYSWGDQYEQYF TGTGCCAGCAGTTACTCCTGGGGGGATCAATACGAGCAGTACTTC
TRBJ2-5 TRBV5-4 TRBD2 NA CASSPGLAPETQYF TGTGCCAGCAGCCCGGGACTAGCTCCAGAGACCCAGTACTTC